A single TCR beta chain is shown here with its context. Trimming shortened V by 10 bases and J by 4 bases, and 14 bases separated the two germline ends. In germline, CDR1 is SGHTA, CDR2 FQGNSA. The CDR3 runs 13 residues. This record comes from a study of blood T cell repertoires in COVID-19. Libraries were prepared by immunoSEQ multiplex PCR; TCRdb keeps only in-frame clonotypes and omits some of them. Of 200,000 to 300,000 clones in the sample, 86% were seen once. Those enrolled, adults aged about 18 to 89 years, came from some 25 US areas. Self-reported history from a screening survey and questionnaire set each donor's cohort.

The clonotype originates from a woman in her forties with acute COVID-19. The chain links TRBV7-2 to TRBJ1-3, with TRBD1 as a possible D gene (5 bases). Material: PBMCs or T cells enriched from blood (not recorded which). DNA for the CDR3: TGTGCCACCGGGAGGCAGGGAGGAAACACCATATATTTT. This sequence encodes CATGRQGGNTIYF.